This is a list of T cell receptor beta chains from one sample in a study of shared clonotypes between healthy human individuals. The assay was immunoSEQ multiplex PCR, and TCRdb's table has in-frame clones only and misses some. The sample carries 1.6 million or so clones, 95% to 97% recorded once. Input material: naive CD4+ T cells sorted from blood. The source of these receptors is a young man in good health. CDR3s include the opening cysteine and the closing phenylalanine or tryptophan. The D gene is left open where the match is weak. A clone size is listed for some rows: how often the clone was seen (once, few, many), or a class if it is expanded.

D gene	V gene	J gene	clone size	CDR3 protein	CDR3 DNA
.	TRBV2	TRBJ2-3	.	CASRPGASTDTQYF	TGTGCCAGCAGGCCCGGGGCGAGCACAGATACGCAGTATTTT
.	TRBV7-7	TRBJ2-1	.	CASSLGSGLNEQFF	TGTGCTAGCAGCTTAGGATCGGGGCTCAATGAGCAGTTCTTC
.	TRBV28	TRBJ2-1	.	CASTDLRIPPNYNEQFF	TGTGCCAGCACCGACCTGAGGATTCCCCCTAACTACAATGAGCAGTTCTTC
.	TRBV7-6	TRBJ2-3	.	CASSIGAGLLTDTQYF	TGTGCCAGCAGCATAGGTGCCGGACTTCTCACAGATACGCAGTATTTT
.	TRBV5-5	TRBJ1-1	.	CASSRKTGTALNTEAFF	TGTGCCAGCAGCCGAAAAACCGGGACTGCCTTGAACACTGAAGCTTTCTTT
.	TRBV28	TRBJ2-7	.	CASSPGGTHYEQYF	TGTGCCAGCAGTCCCGGAGGGACTCACTACGAGCAGTACTTC
.	TRBV19	TRBJ1-2	.	CASSDPGPEGYTF	TGTGCCAGTAGCGACCCTGGTCCGGAAGGCTACACCTTC
.	TRBV5-5	TRBJ2-2	.	CASSRTDRGLSPRTAGELFF	TGTGCCAGCAGCCGGACCGACAGGGGACTATCCCCGAGAACGGCCGGGGAGCTGTTTTTT
TRBD2	TRBV5-1	TRBJ2-1	.	CASSSGLAGSNEQFF	TGCGCCAGCAGCTCAGGACTAGCGGGGTCAAATGAGCAGTTCTTC
.	TRBV6-1	TRBJ2-1	.	CASRDPPGQRQFF	TGTGCCAGCAGGGACCCGCCCGGACAGAGGCAGTTCTTC
TRBD2	TRBV19	TRBJ2-1	.	CASSILAGTTKQFF	TGTGCAAGTAGTATCCTAGCGGGCACGACGAAGCAGTTCTTC
.	TRBV6-5	TRBJ2-2	.	CASSLWDNTGELFF	TGTGCCAGCAGTTTATGGGACAACACCGGGGAGCTGTTTTTT
TRBD1	TRBV9	TRBJ1-3	.	CASSVKDRGAGNTIYF	TGTGCCAGCAGCGTAAAGGACAGGGGGGCTGGAAACACCATATATTTT
.	TRBV6-5	TRBJ1-3	once	CASGSHVDSGNTIYF	TGTGCCAGCGGTTCACATGTAGACTCTGGAAACACCATATATTTT
TRBD2	TRBV14	TRBJ2-3	.	CASSQSGGLSTDTQYF	TGTGCCAGCAGCCAAAGCGGGGGGCTCAGCACAGATACGCAGTATTTT
TRBD1	TRBV6-5	TRBJ2-3	.	CASSSDRGTDTQYF	TGTGCCAGCAGCTCGGACAGGGGCACAGATACGCAGTATTTT
.	TRBV7-2	TRBJ2-5	once	CASSLEVALTRGTQYF	TGTGCCAGCAGCTTAGAAGTGGCACTCACGAGGGGGACCCAGTACTTC
.	TRBV18	TRBJ2-1	.	CASSQERLGVEQFF	TGTGCCAGCTCACAGGAGAGATTGGGTGTTGAGCAGTTCTTC
.	TRBV4-1	TRBJ2-5	.	CASSQDRTIGETQYF	TGCGCCAGCAGCCAAGACCGGACAATCGGAGAGACCCAGTACTTC
.	TRBV28	TRBJ2-5	.	CASCVGEETQYF	TGTGCCAGCTGCGTAGGGGAAGAGACCCAGTACTTC
.	TRBV11-2	TRBJ1-5	.	CASSLGYRGRNQPQHF	TGTGCCAGCAGCTTAGGATATCGGGGTCGCAATCAGCCCCAGCATTTT
TRBD1	TRBV6-5	TRBJ2-7	.	CASRLKGAHEQYF	TGTGCCTCGCGGTTAAAGGGGGCCCACGAGCAGTACTTC
.	TRBV27	TRBJ2-1	.	CASNPLSGYFNEQFF	TGTGCCAGCAACCCCCTCAGTGGCTACTTCAATGAGCAGTTCTTC
TRBD1	TRBV19	TRBJ1-5	.	CASSASQGGDQPQHF	TGTGCCAGTAGTGCATCACAGGGGGGCGATCAGCCCCAGCATTTT
TRBD2	TRBV6-4	TRBJ2-1	.	CASSGLAGGEQFF	TGTGCCAGCAGTGGCTTAGCGGGGGGTGAGCAGTTCTTC
.	TRBV19	TRBJ2-7	.	CASSSSGTGGKQYF	TGTGCCAGTAGTTCTTCGGGAACCGGGGGAAAGCAGTACTTC
.	TRBV6-9	TRBJ2-5	once	CASSLSPHETQYF	TGTGCCAGCAGCTTATCACCCCACGAGACCCAGTACTTC
.	TRBV28	TRBJ1-5	.	CASKRDKNQPQHF	TGTGCCAGCAAACGGGACAAGAATCAGCCCCAGCATTTT
.	TRBV18	TRBJ1-1	.	CASFRSNTEAFF	TGTGCCAGCTTTCGCAGTAACACTGAAGCTTTCTTT
TRBD1	TRBV9	TRBJ2-7	.	CASSVSDRGLSGMSAGGIEQYF	TGTGCCAGCAGCGTATCGGACAGGGGGCTTTCCGGGATGTCCGCGGGAGGGATCGAGCAGTACTTC
.	TRBV28	TRBJ1-2	.	CASSVRGYGYTF	TGTGCCAGCAGCGTTCGGGGGTATGGCTACACCTTC
.	TRBV19	TRBJ1-5	.	CASTDRGPRQPQHF	TGTGCCAGTACCGACAGAGGCCCAAGGCAGCCCCAGCATTTT
.	TRBV11-3	TRBJ1-1	once	CASSPRGETEAFF	TGTGCCAGCAGCCCGAGGGGGGAGACTGAAGCTTTCTTT
.	TRBV5-1	TRBJ1-2	once	CASSLEREAGYTF	TGCGCCAGCAGCCTAGAAAGGGAGGCTGGCTACACCTTC
TRBD1	TRBV27	TRBJ2-7	.	CASSRTGSAYEQYF	TGTGCCAGCAGCAGGACAGGGAGCGCCTACGAGCAGTACTTC
TRBD2	TRBV5-1	TRBJ2-5	.	CASSVQPGLAVQETQYF	TGCGCCAGCAGCGTGCAACCGGGACTAGCGGTCCAAGAGACCCAGTACTTC
TRBD1	TRBV27	TRBJ2-1	.	CASSSIADRFGNEQFF	TGTGCCAGCAGTTCCATCGCGGACAGGTTTGGCAATGAGCAGTTCTTC
TRBD2	TRBV15	TRBJ2-7	.	CATSGRWDYRDEQYF	TGTGCCACCAGCGGTCGGTGGGACTATCGCGACGAGCAGTACTTC
TRBD1	TRBV29-1	TRBJ2-7	.	CSVETGGWLQYF	TGCAGCGTTGAGACAGGGGGATGGTTGCAGTACTTC
.	TRBV5-4	TRBJ2-1	.	CASTPGPTRHMFF	TGTGCCAGCACTCCAGGGCCTACACGACATATGTTCTTC
.	TRBV7-9	TRBJ2-7	.	CASSLKDKHYEQYF	TGTGCCAGCAGCTTGAAGGACAAGCACTACGAGCAGTACTTC
.	TRBV10-3	TRBJ2-7	few	CAISAEGQLSYEQYF	TGTGCCATCAGTGCCGAGGGCCAACTTTCCTACGAGCAGTACTTC
.	TRBV5-5	TRBJ2-6	.	CASNSGGPSGANVLTF	TGTGCCAGCAATTCTGGGGGCCCCTCTGGGGCCAACGTCCTGACTTTC
TRBD1	TRBV5-4	TRBJ2-5	.	CASSQGQGETQYF	TGTGCCAGCAGCCAGGGACAGGGTGAGACCCAGTACTTC
TRBD1	TRBV29-1	TRBJ1-2	.	CSVRQGRDGYTF	TGCAGCGTGAGACAGGGTCGGGATGGCTACACCTTC
.	TRBV6-1	TRBJ2-7	.	CASSSDRISYEQYF	TGTGCCAGCAGCTCAGACAGAATCTCCTACGAGCAGTACTTC
.	TRBV9	TRBJ2-5	.	CASSPKSGGETQYF	TGTGCCAGCAGCCCGAAATCTGGGGGAGAGACCCAGTACTTC
TRBD2	TRBV28	TRBJ2-5	.	CASSSPGLRETQYF	TGTGCCAGCAGTTCCCCGGGACTACGAGAGACCCAGTACTTC
.	TRBV7-9	TRBJ1-5	.	CASSLTGGPGQPQHF	TGTGCCAGCAGCCTCACGGGGGGGCCCGGACAGCCCCAGCATTTT
.	TRBV6-1	TRBJ1-1	.	CASSGAAKNTEAFF	TGTGCCAGCAGTGGCGCAGCAAAGAACACTGAAGCTTTCTTT
TRBD2	TRBV7-8	TRBJ2-7	.	CASSEGTSGRLYEQYF	TGTGCCAGCAGCGAAGGAACTAGCGGGCGACTCTACGAGCAGTACTTC
TRBD2	TRBV15	TRBJ2-3	.	CATSRDGSGRPTDTQYF	TGTGCCACCAGCAGGGACGGTAGCGGGAGACCCACAGATACGCAGTATTTT
.	TRBV5-6	TRBJ2-1	once	CASSRGGRGEQFF	TGTGCCAGCAGCCGGGGAGGACGAGGTGAGCAGTTCTTC
TRBD2	TRBV11-2	TRBJ2-3	once	CASSLDGTSSDTQYF	TGTGCCAGCAGCTTAGATGGGACTAGCTCAGATACGCAGTATTTT
.	TRBV5-4	TRBJ2-5	once	CASSLRTGLETQYF	TGTGCCAGCAGCTTGAGAACAGGGTTAGAGACCCAGTACTTC
TRBD1	TRBV5-1	TRBJ2-3	.	CASSSNRGPTDTQYF	TGCGCCAGCAGCTCGAACAGGGGGCCCACAGATACGCAGTATTTT
.	TRBV15	TRBJ2-1	once	CATSKGRSNEQFF	TGTGCCACCAGCAAGGGACGGTCGAATGAGCAGTTCTTC
.	TRBV5-6	TRBJ2-3	.	CASSLASQRDRNTQYF	TGTGCCAGCAGCTTGGCGTCTCAGCGGGACAGGAATACGCAGTATTTT
.	TRBV5-5	TRBJ2-2	.	CASSPHSGLGELFF	TGTGCCAGCAGCCCACACTCCGGCCTCGGGGAGCTGTTTTTT
.	TRBV11-2	TRBJ2-3	once	CASSLGSSTDTQYF	TGTGCCAGCAGCTTAGGATCTAGCACAGATACGCAGTATTTT